This T cell receptor (beta chain) was found in a study of T-cell reconstitution after alpha-beta-depleted transplantation in children (dated by TCRdb to 2016 to 2017). As for the study more broadly: The study quantitatively tracked T-cell immune reconstitution after TCRalphabeta/CD19-depleted allogeneic hematopoietic cell transplantation in children using TCR repertoire profiling. Overall study results and their limits: In some patients, high TCRbeta diversity at day 60 was attributed to recipient T cells and intrathymic progenitors that had survived conditioning. Apparently early alphabetaT-cell count recovery about two months after transplant reportedly relied on only several hundred rapidly expanded clones derived from non-depleted graft cells. Over the following months the frequencies of hyperexpanded clones went down, and after one year T-cell counts and TCRbeta diversity were mostly credited to newly produced T cells.

Counted from cysteine to phenylalanine, this CDR3 has 12 amino acids. The read is trimmed to its CDR3 DNA, 36 bases read in frame from base 1. Deletion took 11 bases off V and 1 base off J, with a span of 8 bases between the germline ends. From the germline V gene (reference sequence), CDR1 is LNHDA and CDR2 is SQIVND. Comment on this clonotype: Its antigen is still unknown. No base-level quality is on record; no much larger clone is a single base apart.

Interpreted using the paper, the treatment or condition label stands for: allogeneic hematopoietic cell transplantation with graft depleted of TCRalphabeta T cells and CD19 B cells. TCRalphabeta/CD19-depleted allogeneic hematopoietic cell grafts were given to the transplant recipients, all of whom were children. Library preparation employed PCR. Reads for this sample came from an Illumina HiSeq 2500. To normalize quantification of the TCRbeta repertoire, the TCR libraries were built with molecular barcoding that relied on unique molecular identifiers. The public sequencing data were trimmed at Q25 with fastp and processed into clonotypes with MiXCR by TCRdb, which kept only in-frame beta chains. Each CDR3 protein appears once, grouped with its most common genes and DNA. The sample table contains about 350,000 distinct CDR3 sequences; only one count was recorded for around 15% of them. The leading ten clones occupy around 41% of the sample.

Sequences were derived from PBMCs, mostly from graft donor cells, sampled 360 days after TCRalphabeta/CD19-depleted stem cell transplant. The receptor's source is a male patient between 2 and 15 years old who had a stem cell transplant for acute lymphoblastic leukemia, so the T cells may come from the graft donor. This sequence uses TRBV19 and TRBJ2-2; no confident D gene assignment can be made. Here is the DNA: TGTGCCGGCCTCGGGAACACCGGGGAGCTGTTTTTT. The encoded protein is CAGLGNTGELFF.